These 15 T cell receptor beta chains came from one sample sequenced in a study of CD8+CD57+ T cells in acquired aplastic anemia. Using genomic DNA as the template, TCR beta VDJ and CDR3 profiling was carried out. TCRdb analysed the reads with MiXCR anew, one entry per CDR3 protein. Of about half a million distinct CDR3 sequences in the sample, around 33% were seen once. CD8+CD57+ cell expansion, shown by flow cytometry, had occurred in the patients selected for sequencing. Sequencing used sorted CD4+, CD8+, or CD8+CD57+ T cells (not recorded which) from PBMCs. The receptors were sampled from a human donor with aplastic anemia.

This clonotype occurred a few times. The rearrangement uses TRBV2 and TRBJ2-5, with D perhaps matching TRBD2 (6 bases). Trimming took 6 bases from V and 3 from J, leaving 14 bases between them. Germline values: CDR1 SNHLY, CDR2 FYNNEI. The CDR3 has 14 residues. CDR3 region: CASRPGGGKETQYF. CDR3 sequence (DNA): TGTGCCAGCAGGCCCGGTGGCGGGAAAGAGACCCAGTACTTC.

This clonotype appeared a few times. This chain joins TRBV5-8 and TRBJ2-1; possibly TRBD1 or TRBD2 for D (5 bases each). V gave up 2 bases and J gave up 4 bases, with 13 bases separating them. CDR1 and CDR2 from the germline V gene are SGHTS and YDEGEE. The CDR3 loop spans 15 amino acids. CDR3 nucleotide sequence: TGTGCCAGCAGCTTCCGGGGACGGGAATACAATGAGCAGTTCTTC. Protein sequence: CASSFRGREYNEQFF. Combining the CDR3 with reference TRBV5-8 and TRBJ2-1 gives the whole variable domain EAGVTQSPTHLIKTRGQQATLRCSPISGHTSVYWYQQALGLGLQFLLWYDEGEERNRGNFPPRFSGRQFPNYSSELNVNALELEDSALYLCASSFRGREYNEQFFGPGTRLTVL.

This clonotype was counted at least ten times. The chain links TRBV6-5 to TRBJ1-2; D not certain. V gave up 2 bases and J gave up 5 bases, with 12 bases separating them. This CDR3 region has 14 residues. Germline V gives CDR1 MNHEY, CDR2 SVGAGI. Written as DNA, the CDR3 is TGTGCCAGCAGTTACCCGGGCCTCGGGTATGGCTACACCTTC. This codes for CASSYPGLGYGYTF.

This clonotype was picked up a small number of times. The rearrangement uses TRBV19 and TRBJ1-2; 11 bases are a match to TRBD1. From germline, CDR1 is LNHDA and CDR2 SQIVND (reference sequence). The length of the CDR3 is 15 residues. J gave up 4 bases and V 11 bases, and 12 bases lay outside the gene matches. For the CDR3, the DNA is TGTGCCTGGAGTGCCCCAGGGACAGGGGGCTATGGCTACACCTTC. It specifies CAWSAPGTGGYGYTF. The whole variable domain, filled in from reference TRBV19 and TRBJ1-2, reads DGGITQSPKYLFRKEGQNVTLSCEQNLNHDAMYWYRQDPGQGLRLIYYSQIVNDFQKGDIAEGYSVSREKKESFPLTVTSAQKNPTAFYLCAWSAPGTGGYGYTFGSGTRLTVV.

Many counts were recorded for this clonotype. The J gene is TRBJ1-6, the V gene TRBV12-3 or TRBV12-4; 7 bases line up with TRBD1. The CDR3 covers 14 residues. V was pared by 2 bases and J by 10 bases, with 5 bases of the junction left unmatched. The CDR3 nucleotides read TGTGCCAGCAGTTTAAGGGGGCCCGGGTCACCCCTCCACTTT. Amino acid sequence: CASSLRGPGSPLHF.

V gene TRBV9 combines with J gene TRBJ2-2; TRBD2 matches 9 bases. From germline, CDR1 is SGDLS and CDR2 YYNGEE. The length of the CDR3 is 17 residues. After removal of 0 bases from V and 7 bases from J, the junction contained 10 bases not matched to a gene. The CDR3 reads CASSVGISGSFGGELFF. CDR3 bases: TGTGCCAGCAGCGTAGGTATTAGCGGGAGTTTTGGCGGGGAGCTGTTTTTT. Based on the CDR3 plus reference TRBV9 and TRBJ2-2, the full variable domain is DSGVTQTPKHLITATGQRVTLRCSPRSGDLSVYWYQQSLDQGLQFLIQYYNGEERAKGNILERFSAQQFPDLHSELNLSSLELGDSALYFCASSVGISGSFGGELFFGEGSRLTVL.

The chain joins TRBV19 to TRBJ1-1, with a possible D match to TRBD1 (6 bases). The CDR3 is made up of 14 amino acids. CDR1 and CDR2 from the germline V gene are LNHDA and SQIVND (reference sequence). V was cut by 7 bases and J by 0 bases, with 12 bases left in between. CDR3 amino acids: CASNKDRLNTEAFF. CDR3 DNA: TGTGCCAGTAATAAAGACAGGCTGAACACTGAAGCTTTCTTT.

This clonotype was seen only a few times. This could be a read error, since a much larger clone is one nucleotide away. The rearrangement links TRBV13 to TRBJ1-2; D is unresolved. This CDR3 contains 12 residues. In germline, CDR1 is PRHDT, CDR2 FYEKMQ (reference sequence). The CDR3 coding sequence is TGTGTCAGCAGCTCCGTAGGGAATGGCTACACCTTC. This codes for CVSSSVGNGYTF. Based on the CDR3 plus reference TRBV13 and TRBJ1-2, the full variable domain is AAGVIQSPRHLIKEKRETATLKCYPIPRHDTVYWYQQGPGQDPQFLISFYEKMQSDKGSIPDRFSAQQFSDYHSELNMSSLELGDSALYFCVSSSVGNGYTFGSGTRLTVV.

The chain uses TRBV11-2 and TRBJ2-4, with 14 bases lining up with TRBD2. V gave up 5 bases and J gave up 0 bases; unmatched junction bases: 6. The CDR3 consists of 18 residues. The germline V gene encodes CDR1 SGHAT and CDR2 FQNNGV. The CDR3 region has the DNA TGTGCCAGCAGCGTGACTAGCGGGAGGGCCAGAGCCAAAAACATTCAGTACTTC. It codes for CASSVTSGRARAKNIQYF.

This clonotype came up a few times. The chain joins TRBV7-3 to TRBJ2-3, with 7 bases fitting TRBD1. In germline, CDR1 is SGHTA, CDR2 FQGTGA. Trimming took 3 bases from V and 4 from J; bases not matched to a gene: 4. CDR3 length: 14 residues. The DNA of the CDR3 is TGTGCCAGCAGCTTCGGGACAGCCCCAGATACGCAGTATTTT. Translated: CASSFGTAPDTQYF.

This clonotype has a count of ten or more. The rearrangement links TRBV2 to TRBJ1-2; 8 positions match TRBD1. Looked up from germline, CDR1 is SNHLY and CDR2 is FYNNEI. Unmatched junction bases numbered 14, after V lost 3 bases and J lost 8 bases. The CDR3 has 16 amino acids. The CDR3 DNA reads TGTGCCAGCAGTGATTCCGGCCTGGACAGGGTTTACGGCTACACCTTC. Residues: CASSDSGLDRVYGYTF.

A remark on this clonotype: Because the CDR3 is missing its conserved closing phenylalanine or tryptophan, this is likely a read error. No DNA is shown, since the ends of the CDR3 on it are uncertain; the CDR3 is the one TCRdb lists. V and J are TRBV2 and TRBJ1-2. The germline V gene has CDR1 SNHLY and CDR2 FYNNEI. The CDR3 length is 12 residues, termini included. The CDR3 here is CASSASNYGYAL.

Remarks on this clonotype: A much larger clone is a single base away; this may be a read error. The genes are TRBV19 and TRBJ1-6; D is undetermined. CDR1 LNHDA and CDR2 SQIVND come from the germline V gene (reference sequence). CDR3 length: 16 residues. CDR3 sequence reads: CASRISSQHEDSPLHF. In DNA, the CDR3 is TGTGCCAGTCGTATTTCGAGTCAGCATGAGGATTCACCCCTCCACTTT.

The chain has TRBV20-1 and TRBJ2-5, with 9 bases matching TRBD1. The CDR3 sequence is 13 residues long. Germline loops: CDR1 DFQATT, CDR2 SNEGSKA (reference sequence). V trimming: 5 bases; J trimming: 7 bases; junction bases outside the gene matches: 8. The CDR3 spells CSAPRDREVTQYF. The CDR3 DNA follows: TGCAGTGCTCCTAGGGACAGGGAGGTGACCCAGTACTTC.

This chain uses TRBV25-1 with TRBJ2-3, with D unresolved. The CDR3 length is 14 residues. With 3 bases removed from V and 0 bases from J, the gap between germline ends came to 7 bases. The germline gives CDR1 MGHDK, CDR2 SYGVNS. CDR3 loop: CASSEASSTDTQYF. CDR3 DNA sequence: TGTGCCAGCAGTGAGGCCAGTAGCACAGATACGCAGTATTTT.